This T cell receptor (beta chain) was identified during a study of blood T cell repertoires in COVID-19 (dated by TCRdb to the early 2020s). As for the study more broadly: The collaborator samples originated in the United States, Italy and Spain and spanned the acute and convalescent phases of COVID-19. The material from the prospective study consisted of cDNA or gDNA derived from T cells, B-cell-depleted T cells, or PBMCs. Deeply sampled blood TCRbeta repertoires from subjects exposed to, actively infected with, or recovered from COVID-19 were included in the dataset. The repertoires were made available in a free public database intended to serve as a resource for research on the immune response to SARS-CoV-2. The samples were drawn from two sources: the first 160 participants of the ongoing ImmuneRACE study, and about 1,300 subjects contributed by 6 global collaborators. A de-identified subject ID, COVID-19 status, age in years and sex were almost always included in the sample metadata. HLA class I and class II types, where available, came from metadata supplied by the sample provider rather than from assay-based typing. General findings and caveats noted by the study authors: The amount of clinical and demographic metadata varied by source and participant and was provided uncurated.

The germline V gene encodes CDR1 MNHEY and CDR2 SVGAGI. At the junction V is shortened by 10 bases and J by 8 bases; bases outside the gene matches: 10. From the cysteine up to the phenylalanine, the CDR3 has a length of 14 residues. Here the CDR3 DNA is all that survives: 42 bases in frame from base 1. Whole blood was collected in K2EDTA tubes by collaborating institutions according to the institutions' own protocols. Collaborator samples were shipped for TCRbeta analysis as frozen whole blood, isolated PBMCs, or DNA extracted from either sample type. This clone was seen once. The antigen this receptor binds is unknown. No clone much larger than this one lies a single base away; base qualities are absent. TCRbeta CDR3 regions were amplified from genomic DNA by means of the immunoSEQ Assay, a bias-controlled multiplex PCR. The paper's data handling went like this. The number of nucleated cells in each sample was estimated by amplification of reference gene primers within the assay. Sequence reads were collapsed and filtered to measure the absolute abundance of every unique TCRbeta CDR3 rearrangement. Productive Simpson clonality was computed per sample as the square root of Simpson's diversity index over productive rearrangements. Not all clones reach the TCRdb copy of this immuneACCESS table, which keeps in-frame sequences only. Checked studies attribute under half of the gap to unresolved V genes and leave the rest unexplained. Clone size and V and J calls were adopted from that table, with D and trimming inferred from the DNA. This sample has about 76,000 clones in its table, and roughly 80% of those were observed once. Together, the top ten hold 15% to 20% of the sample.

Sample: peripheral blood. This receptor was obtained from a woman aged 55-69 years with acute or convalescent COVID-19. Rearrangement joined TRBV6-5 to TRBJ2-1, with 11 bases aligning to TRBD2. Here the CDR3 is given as CANTLAGEIDEQFF. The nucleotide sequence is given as TGTGCCAACACACTAGCGGGGGAAATCGATGAGCAGTTCTTC.